This TCR beta chain was recovered during a study of blood T cell repertoires in COVID-19. Study-wide background: Samples came from the United States, Italy and Spain, spanning acute and convalescent COVID-19.

Original methodology: Estimated nucleated cell counts came from reference gene primer amplification. This table comes from immunoSEQ multiplex PCR, and its TCRdb copy is limited to in-frame clones, with some not included. V and J calls and clone size are copied from that table; D and trimming were computed from the DNA. The repertoire holds hundreds of thousands of clones, with approximately 83% as singletons. CDR1 is LNHDA and CDR2 is SQIVND in the germline V gene (reference sequence). The length of the CDR3 is 15 residues. Trimming took 3 bases from V and 6 from J, leaving 15 bases between them. Material: peripheral blood. The rearrangement joins TRBV19 to TRBJ1-5, with a tentative D call TRBD1 (6 bases). This TCR derives from a woman in her 30s with COVID-19, enrolled during active disease. The CDR3 reads CASSIKAGESQPQHF. The CDR3 bases are TGTGCCAGTAGTATTAAGGCAGGGGAGTCTCAGCCCCAGCATTTT.